The clone carrying this T cell receptor beta chain was recorded a few times. Its antigen is as yet unknown. The length of the CDR3 is 14 residues. V lost 6 bases to trimming and J lost 0 bases; unmatched junction nucleotides: 4. The germline V gene encodes CDR1 SQVTM and CDR2 ANQGSEA. Combining a sample-barcoded 5' primer with a J-beta primer mix, a second PCR ran for 7 to 11 cycles. Every cDNA molecule bore a tag from a template-switch adaptor containing 12 random nucleotides. TCRdb used MiXCR to reprocess the 5' RACE reads, holding one entry per CDR3 protein. This sample yields about 1,800,000 distinct CDR3 sequences, of which 28% are seen a single time; 7% to 9% belongs to the top ten. This sample is drawn from a study of blood T cells in healthy people across ages. About the study: Template switching retrieved approximately one barcoded beta molecule for each two T cells. Study-level findings and limits: In long-lived donors, naive CD4+ cell counts and diversity exceeded those of aged donors.

The chain combines TRBV29-1 with TRBJ2-3; 9 bases agree with TRBD2. The receptor comes from a woman younger than 45 in good health. The specimen sequenced was blood. CDR3 coding DNA: TGCAGCGTCAACGGACTAGCGAGCACAGATACGCAGTATTTT. As protein: CSVNGLASTDTQYF.